The 3 T cell receptor beta chains below come from one sample, sequenced in a study of blood T cells in healthy people across ages. Through a sample-barcoded 5' primer and a J-beta primer mix, a second PCR was run for about 7 to 12 cycles. One entry per CDR3 protein results from TCRdb running MiXCR on the 5' RACE reads. Of over 600,000 distinct CDR3 sequences detected, just over 55% appear once; the ten largest clones hold 20% to 30%. Sequencing used blood. These receptors originate from a man aged 40-49 years in good health.

The J gene is TRBJ2-5, the V gene TRBV21-1; the tabulated D call, TRBD2, remains unverified against the DNA. TRBV21-1 is classified as a pseudogene. The CDR3 sequence is 16 residues long. The CDR3 region is CASSMGGAAFEETQYF. The CDR3 DNA follows: TGTGCCAGCAGCATGGGGGGAGCGGCATTCGAAGAGACCCAGTACTTC.

This rearrangement joins TRBV7-2 to TRBJ1-6, with a possible D match to TRBD1 (6 bases). Trimming took off 1 base at V and 7 bases at J, with 14 bases between the two ends. Per germline, CDR1 SGHTA and CDR2 FQGNSA. The length of the CDR3 is 16 residues. CDR3 sequence: CASSLGSAGENSPLHF. The DNA of the CDR3 is TGTGCCAGCAGCTTAGGTAGCGCAGGGGAAAATTCACCCCTCCACTTT.

This chain uses TRBV29-1 with TRBJ2-1; 8 nucleotides align to TRBD1. V lost 5 bases, J lost 3 bases, and 9 bases stayed unmatched. CDR1 SQVTM and CDR2 ANQGSEA come from the germline V gene. This CDR3 has 15 residues. The DNA for the CDR3 is TGCAGCGTTAGGAGACACGGACAGGGCTACAATGAGCAGTTCTTC. As protein: CSVRRHGQGYNEQFF.